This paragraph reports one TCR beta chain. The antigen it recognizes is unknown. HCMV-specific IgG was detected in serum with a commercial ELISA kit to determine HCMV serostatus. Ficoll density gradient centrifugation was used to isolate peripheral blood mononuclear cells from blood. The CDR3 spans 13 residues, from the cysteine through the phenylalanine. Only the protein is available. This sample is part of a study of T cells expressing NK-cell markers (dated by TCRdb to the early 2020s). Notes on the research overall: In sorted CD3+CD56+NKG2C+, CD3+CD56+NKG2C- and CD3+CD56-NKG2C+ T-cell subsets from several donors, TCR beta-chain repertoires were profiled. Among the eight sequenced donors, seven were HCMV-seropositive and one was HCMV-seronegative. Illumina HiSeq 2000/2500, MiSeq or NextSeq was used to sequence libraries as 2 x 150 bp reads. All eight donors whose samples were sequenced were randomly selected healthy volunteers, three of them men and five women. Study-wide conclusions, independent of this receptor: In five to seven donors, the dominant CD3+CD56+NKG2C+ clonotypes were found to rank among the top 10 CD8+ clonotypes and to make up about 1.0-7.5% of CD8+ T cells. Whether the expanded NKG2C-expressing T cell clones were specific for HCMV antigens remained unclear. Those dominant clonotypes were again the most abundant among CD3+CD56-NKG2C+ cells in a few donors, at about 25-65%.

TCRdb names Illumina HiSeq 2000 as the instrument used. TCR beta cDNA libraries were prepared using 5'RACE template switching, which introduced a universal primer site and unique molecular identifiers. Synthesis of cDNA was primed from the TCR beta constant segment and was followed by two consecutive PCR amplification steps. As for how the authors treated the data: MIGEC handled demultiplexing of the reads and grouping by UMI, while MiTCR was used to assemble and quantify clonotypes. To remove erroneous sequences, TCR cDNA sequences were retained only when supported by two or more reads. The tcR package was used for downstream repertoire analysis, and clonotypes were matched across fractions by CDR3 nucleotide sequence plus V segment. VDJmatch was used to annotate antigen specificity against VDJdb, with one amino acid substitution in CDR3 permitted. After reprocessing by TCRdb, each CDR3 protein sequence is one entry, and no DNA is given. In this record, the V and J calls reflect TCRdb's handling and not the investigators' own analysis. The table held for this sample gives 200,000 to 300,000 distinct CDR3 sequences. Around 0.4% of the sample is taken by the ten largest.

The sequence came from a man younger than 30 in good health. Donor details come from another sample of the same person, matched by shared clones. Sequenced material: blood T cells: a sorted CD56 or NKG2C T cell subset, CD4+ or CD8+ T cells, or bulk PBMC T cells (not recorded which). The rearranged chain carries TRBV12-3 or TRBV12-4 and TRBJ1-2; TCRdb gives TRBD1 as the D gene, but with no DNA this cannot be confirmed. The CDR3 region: CASGPGQGVDYTF.